This entry describes one TCR beta chain. The immunoSEQ assay was v3. Each library reached 2.1 million or so read pairs, or roughly 5-6 million at deep level. The protocol was immunoSEQ multiplex PCR, while the TCRdb copy is restricted to in-frame clones and leaves out a portion. The sample includes 50,000 to 70,000 clones, approximately 69% of them seen just once. The data originate from a study of TIL therapy for anti-PD-1-resistant metastatic lung cancer. This CDR3 region has 15 residues. Germline lookup yields CDR1 SGHRS and CDR2 YFSETQ. Between the trimmed V and J ends, which lost 4 bases and 4 bases, there was a span of 14 bases. Time point described: pre-treatment sample, taken before nivolumab and TIL therapy.

This TCR came from a person between 30 and 80 years old with non-small cell lung cancer. This chain uses TRBV5-1 with TRBJ2-2, with a possible D match to TRBD1 (6 bases). The sequenced sample was blood, obtained at baseline. CDR3: CASSPGVSGTGELFF. CDR3 DNA: TGCGCCAGCAGCCCAGGGGTTTCGGGCACCGGGGAGCTGTTTTTT. Variable domain in full (rest from reference TRBV5-1 and TRBJ2-2): KAGVTQTPRYLIKTRGQQVTLSCSPISGHRSVSWYQQTPGQGLQFLFEYFSETQRNKGNFPGRFSGRQFSNSRSEMNVSTLELGDSALYLCASSPGVSGTGELFFGEGSRLTVL.